This passage covers 27 T cell receptor beta chains from one sample sequenced in a study of PD-L1 blockade in urothelial cancer. Using immunoSEQ multiplex PCR, the repertoire was profiled, and TCRdb retains in-frame clones only, with some absent. The sample yields tens of thousands of clones, approximately 78% seen once. Indicated time point: peripheral blood 6 weeks after treatment start. Sequencing was performed on PBMCs, taken around atezolizumab (anti-PD-L1) treatment. Source of these receptors: a man in his 70s with urothelial cancer.

The chain joins TRBV23-1 to TRBJ1-3; D uncertain. TRBV23-1 counts as an open reading frame of uncertain function. The CDR3 is 17 amino acids. V lost 1 base, J lost 6 bases, and 19 bases lay in between. CDR3 sequence reads: CASSQYGCPCVKNTIYF. The CDR3 nucleotides are TGCGCCAGCAGTCAATACGGGTGCCCCTGTGTGAAAAACACCATATATTTT.

A single count supports this clone. The chain joins TRBV29-1 to TRBJ2-7; 9 nucleotides match TRBD1. CDR1 SQVTM and CDR2 ANQGSEA come from the germline V gene. The CDR3 sequence is 14 residues long. Germline trimming cut 3 bases from V and 3 bases from J; bases unmatched to any gene: 6. The CDR3 bases are TGCAGCGTTGAGTTGAGACAGGGGGGCTACGAGCAGTACTTC. Its protein product is CSVELRQGGYEQYF.

This chain's CDR3 is CASSSRQGARGANVLTF. The CDR3 DNA reads as TGTGCCAGCAGTTCCCGGCAGGGGGCTCGTGGGGCCAACGTCCTGACTTTC. The gene calls are TRBV28 and TRBJ2-6, with 8 bases aligning to TRBD1. Unmatched junction bases numbered 8, after V lost 4 bases and J lost 3 bases. The CDR3 runs to 17 residues. Germline V gene lookup returns CDR1 MDHEN and CDR2 SYDVKM.

The chain joins TRBV6-6 to TRBJ1-2; TRBD1 matches 7 bases. Germline V gene sequence: CDR1 MNHNY, CDR2 SVGAGI (reference sequence). The CDR3 is made up of 15 amino acids. The V and J ends lost 0 bases and 5 bases, in that order; junction bases with no gene match: 6. The CDR3: CASSYSTGTDYGYTF. In nucleotides, the CDR3 is TGTGCCAGCAGTTACTCTACCGGGACAGATTATGGCTACACCTTC.

The chain employs TRBV27 and TRBJ2-5; a weak D match, TRBD1 (6 bases). V lost 6 bases to trimming and J lost 4 bases, with 18 bases between them. This CDR3 is 15 amino acids long. Germline loops: CDR1 MNHEY, CDR2 SMNVEV (reference sequence). Here the CDR3 reads CASSVSGHKGETQYF. The CDR3 DNA sequence: TGTGCCAGCAGCGTATCGGGACACAAAGGAGAGACCCAGTACTTC.

The CDR3 sequence is CASSFGGTTDTQYF. The CDR3 nucleotides read TGTGCCAGCAGTTTTGGGGGCACGACAGATACGCAGTATTTT. The chain carries TRBV28 and TRBJ2-3, with a tentative D call TRBD1 (6 bases). Between the trimmed V and J ends, which lost 3 bases and 3 bases, there was a span of 10 bases. The CDR3 is 14 residues long. Germline values: CDR1 MDHEN, CDR2 SYDVKM.

The chain couples TRBV5-1 to TRBJ2-7, with D possibly matching TRBD1 (6 bases). The CDR3 extends over 14 amino acids. Germline V gene sequence: CDR1 SGHRS, CDR2 YFSETQ. Trimming pared 4 bases from V and 3 bases from J, leaving 14 bases between. The DNA of the CDR3 is TGCGCCAGCAGCCCGCGACAGGATAGCTACGAGCAGTACTTC. It encodes CASSPRQDSYEQYF. Combining the CDR3 with reference TRBV5-1 and TRBJ2-7 gives the whole variable domain KAGVTQTPRYLIKTRGQQVTLSCSPISGHRSVSWYQQTPGQGLQFLFEYFSETQRNKGNFPGRFSGRQFSNSRSEMNVSTLELGDSALYLCASSPRQDSYEQYFGPGTRLTVT.

This clone was picked up a small number of times. V is TRBV18 and J is TRBJ2-7, with 8 positions matching TRBD1. The trim removed 6 bases at V and 7 bases at J, leaving 8 bases unmatched. The CDR3 spans 13 residues. Germline V gene lookup returns CDR1 KGHSH and CDR2 LQKENI. CDR3 nucleotide sequence: TGTGCCAGCTCCGTCCAGGGGGCGACGGAGCAGTACTTC. Translation gives CASSVQGATEQYF. Together with reference TRBV18 and TRBJ2-7, the CDR3 gives the full variable domain: NAGVMQNPRHLVRRRGQEARLRCSPMKGHSHVYWYRQLPEEGLKFMVYLQKENIIDESGMPKERFSAEFPKEGPSILRIQQVVRGDSAAYFCASSVQGATEQYFGPGTRLTVT.

The V call is TRBV28, the J call TRBJ2-3; no firm D call. Trimming left V 6 bases short and J 0 bases short, with 34 bases between. Germline loops: CDR1 MDHEN, CDR2 SYDVKM. This CDR3 has 22 residues. The CDR3 reads CASSLGQSFRLELKVSTDTQYF. In nucleotides, the CDR3 is TGTGCCAGCAGCCTCGGCCAGTCCTTTAGACTGGAGCTAAAAGTTAGCACAGATACGCAGTATTTT.

The V call is TRBV27, the J call TRBJ2-5, with D maybe TRBD1 (6 bases). V was pared by 3 bases and J by 5 bases, with 13 bases between. Germline assignment: CDR1 MNHEY and CDR2 SMNVEV (reference sequence). This CDR3 has 14 amino acids. DNA for the CDR3: TGTGCCAGCAGTTTTCTACAGGGTGGGGAGACCCAGTACTTC. It translates to CASSFLQGGETQYF.

This chain joins TRBV10-3 and TRBJ2-3; weak D call: TRBD1 (5 bases). In germline, CDR1 is ENHRY, CDR2 SYGVKD. The V end lost 6 bases, the J end lost 4 bases, and 14 bases lay between the germline ends. The CDR3 covers 14 residues. The CDR3 sequence: CAIRKQEVPDTQYF. CDR3 nucleotides: TGTGCCATCAGAAAACAGGAAGTCCCAGATACGCAGTATTTT.

The chain employs TRBV6-5 and TRBJ1-1; maybe TRBD1 (5 bases). The CDR3 runs to 15 residues. Germline CDR1 is MNHEY and CDR2 is SVGAGI. The germline V and J ends were trimmed by 0 bases and 5 bases, with 13 bases remaining between them. CDR3 nucleotides: TGTGCCAGCAGTTACTCAGGGGTCCTCGGGACTGAAGCTTTCTTT. Translated: CASSYSGVLGTEAFF.

This clone was detected once. The chain carries TRBV4-1 and TRBJ2-3; TRBD1 aligns across 9 bases. This CDR3 has 14 residues. V trimming: 5 bases; J trimming: 4 bases; junction bases outside the gene matches: 4. The germline V gene encodes CDR1 MGHRA and CDR2 YSYEKL. The CDR3 DNA reads as TGCGCCAGCAGCTTTAGGGACAGGGCAGATACGCAGTATTTT. This sequence encodes CASSFRDRADTQYF.

This clone was seen a few times. As DNA, the CDR3 is TGTGCCAGCAGTTACTCGAAAAGGGCCAGGGGAGCTTTCTTT. Protein: CASSYSKRARGAFF. The V call is TRBV6-5, the J call TRBJ1-1; D perhaps matches TRBD1 (6 bases). This CDR3 region has 14 residues. The ends were cut back, 0 bases at V and 10 bases at J, with 15 bases in the middle. Germline CDR1 and CDR2: MNHEY and SVGAGI.

The V gene is TRBV23-1, the J gene TRBJ2-7, with TRBD1 identical over 8 bases. TRBV23-1 is assigned to the ORF class and has an uncertain function. V shed 5 bases and J 2 bases; nucleotides not matched to a gene: 14. The CDR3 loop spans 17 amino acids. CDR3 DNA sequence: TGCGCCAGCAGTGGGGGCCCTCGGACAGGGTCGGCCTACGAGCAGTACTTC. This gives the protein CASSGGPRTGSAYEQYF.

As to this clone: An end of the junction does not agree with germline; a read error may underlie this. The J gene is TRBJ1-3, the V gene TRBV30; possibly TRBD1 for D (6 bases). CDR3 size: 16 residues. Looked up from germline, CDR1 is GTSNPN and CDR2 is SVGIG (reference sequence). CDR3 in DNA: TGTGCCTGGAACCTAGCCGGACAGAGCTCTGGAAACACCACATATTTT. This translates into CAWNLAGQSSGNTTYF.

This chain connects TRBV7-9 to TRBJ2-7; 7 nucleotides line up with TRBD1. The germline V gene encodes CDR1 SEHNR and CDR2 FQNEAQ (reference sequence). There are 17 residues in the CDR3. The junction had 10 bases not matched to a gene; V was cut back by 0 bases and J by 2 bases. The CDR3 DNA reads as TGTGCCAGCAGCTTAGCCCCAAGAGGGGGCCCACCCTACGAGCAGTACTTC. Translated, it gives CASSLAPRGGPPYEQYF.

This chain connects TRBV28 to TRBJ2-1; D is unresolved. The CDR3 spans 11 residues. Germline V gives CDR1 MDHEN, CDR2 SYDVKM. The germline V and J ends were trimmed by 5 bases and 6 bases, with 5 bases remaining between them. CDR3 region: CASSIANEQFF. In DNA form, the CDR3 reads TGTGCCAGCAGTATAGCCAATGAGCAGTTCTTC.

This chain uses TRBV2 with TRBJ1-5; TRBD1 matches 9 bases. The V gene's germline CDR1 is SNHLY and CDR2 FYNNEI. The CDR3 totals 13 residues. J lost 7 bases, V lost 9 bases, and 7 bases had no gene match. The DNA for the CDR3 is TGTGCCAGGGGACAGGGCGGAGCGCAGCCCCAGCATTTT. It codes for CARGQGGAQPQHF.

This clone showed up just once. For the CDR3, the DNA is TGTGCCAGCAGCTTAGGAGGAGAGCAGTTCTTC. It encodes CASSLGGEQFF. V and J are TRBV11-3 and TRBJ2-1, with D uncertain. The CDR3 length is 11 residues. Between the trimmed V and J ends, which lost 1 base and 10 bases, there was a span of 5 bases. Per the germline V gene, CDR1 is SGHNT and CDR2 is YENEEA.

This chain connects TRBV19 to TRBJ2-1; the D gene is possibly TRBD2 (5 bases). V was cut by 4 bases and J by 0 bases, with 13 bases left in between. The CDR3 is 16 residues long. The germline gives CDR1 LNHDA, CDR2 SQIVND (reference sequence). Here the CDR3 reads CASSKASIGSYNEQFF. CDR3 DNA: TGTGCCAGTAGTAAGGCTAGCATTGGCTCCTACAATGAGCAGTTCTTC.

This clone occurred a few times. J is TRBJ2-7 and V is TRBV18; 10 nucleotides line up with TRBD1. J was trimmed by 6 bases and V by 0 bases; bases with no gene match: 8. Germline V gives CDR1 KGHSH, CDR2 LQKENI. The CDR3 is 16 amino acids. The CDR3 protein is CASSPPGGTGASEQYF. The DNA for the CDR3 is TGTGCCAGCTCACCACCGGGTGGGACAGGGGCCTCCGAGCAGTACTTC. The entire variable domain, with the rest obtained from reference TRBV18 and TRBJ2-7, is as follows: NAGVMQNPRHLVRRRGQEARLRCSPMKGHSHVYWYRQLPEEGLKFMVYLQKENIIDESGMPKERFSAEFPKEGPSILRIQQVVRGDSAAYFCASSPPGGTGASEQYFGPGTRLTVT.

The V and J genes are TRBV25-1 and TRBJ2-1; TRBD2 aligns across 7 bases. The trim removed 5 bases at V and 4 bases at J, leaving 8 bases unmatched. Per germline, CDR1 MGHDK and CDR2 SYGVNS. This CDR3 comprises 15 residues. CDR3 nucleotides: TGTGCCAGCAGTTTGGCAAGGCGGGGGTACAATGAGCAGTTCTTC. It translates to CASSLARRGYNEQFF.

This clone has just a few counts. The chain employs TRBV7-8 and TRBJ1-2; 7 bases fit TRBD1. This CDR3 region has 12 residues. Germline assignment: CDR1 SGHVS and CDR2 FQNEAQ. The V and J ends lost 4 bases and 4 bases, in that order; junction bases with no gene match: 0. The CDR3 bases are TGTGCCAGCAGCTGGACAGGCTATGGCTACACCTTC. This gives the protein CASSWTGYGYTF. Full variable domain (missing parts from reference TRBV7-8 and TRBJ1-2): GAGVSQSPRYKVAKRGQDVALRCDPISGHVSLFWYQQALGQGPEFLTYFQNEAQLDKSGLPSDRFFAERPEGSVSTLKIQRTQQEDSAVYLCASSWTGYGYTFGSGTRLTVV.

The chain uses TRBV5-1 and TRBJ2-1; 9 bases line up with TRBD1. Germline lookup yields CDR1 SGHRS and CDR2 YFSETQ. Unmatched junction bases numbered 7, after V lost 3 bases and J lost 3 bases. This CDR3 contains 16 residues. The CDR3 is CASSSRPGQGYNEQFF. The DNA for the CDR3 is TGCGCCAGCAGCTCCCGACCGGGACAGGGCTACAATGAGCAGTTCTTC.

The rearrangement uses TRBV6-6 and TRBJ2-3; 11 nucleotides match TRBD1. Germline V gene sequence: CDR1 MNHNY, CDR2 SVGAGI (reference sequence). The CDR3 sequence is 15 residues long. The ends lost 6 bases at V and 2 bases at J; junction bases unmatched: 4. The CDR3: CASRDRGRDTDTQYF. In DNA form, the CDR3 reads TGTGCCAGCAGGGACAGGGGGCGCGACACAGATACGCAGTATTTT.

This rearrangement joins TRBV7-8 to TRBJ1-5, with 8 nucleotides matching TRBD1. Trimming took 5 bases from V and 4 from J; bases not matched to a gene: 7. Germline V CDR1 and CDR2: SGHVS, FQNEAQ. This CDR3 spans 15 amino acids. CDR3 coding DNA: TGTGCCAGCAGCCGAGACAGGGGTGGAAATCAGCCCCAGCATTTT. This encodes CASSRDRGGNQPQHF. Variable domain in full (rest from reference TRBV7-8 and TRBJ1-5): GAGVSQSPRYKVAKRGQDVALRCDPISGHVSLFWYQQALGQGPEFLTYFQNEAQLDKSGLPSDRFFAERPEGSVSTLKIQRTQQEDSAVYLCASSRDRGGNQPQHFGDGTRLSIL.